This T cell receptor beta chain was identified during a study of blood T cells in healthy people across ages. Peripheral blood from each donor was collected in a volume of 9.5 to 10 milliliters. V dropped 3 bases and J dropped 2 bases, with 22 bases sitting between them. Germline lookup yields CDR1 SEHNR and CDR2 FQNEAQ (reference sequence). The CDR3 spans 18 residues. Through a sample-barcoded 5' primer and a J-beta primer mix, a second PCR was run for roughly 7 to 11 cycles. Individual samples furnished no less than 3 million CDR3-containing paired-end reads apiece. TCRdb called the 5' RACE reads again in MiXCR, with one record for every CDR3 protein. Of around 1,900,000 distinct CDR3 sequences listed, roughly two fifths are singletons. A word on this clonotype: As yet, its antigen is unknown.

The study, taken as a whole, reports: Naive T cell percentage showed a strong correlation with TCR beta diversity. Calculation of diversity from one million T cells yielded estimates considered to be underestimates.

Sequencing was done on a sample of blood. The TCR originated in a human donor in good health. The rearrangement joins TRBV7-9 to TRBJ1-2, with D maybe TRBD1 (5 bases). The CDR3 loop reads CASSFAGTATVMNYGYTF. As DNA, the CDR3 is TGTGCCAGCAGCTTCGCCGGGACCGCGACAGTAATGAACTATGGCTACACCTTC.